The entry below gives a single T cell receptor (beta chain) sequence along with its context. This clonotype appeared a few times. The antigen it binds to is not known. No base qualities exist here, and no much larger clone lies one base off it. The method was PCR. TCRdb shows the sequencer as Illumina HiSeq 2500. To reduce PCR and sequencing biases, unique molecular identifiers were incorporated into the TCR beta cDNA libraries. Every 1 to 10 million input T cells yielded approximately 500,000 cDNA molecules, meaning each molecule approximated one T cell. The patient libraries were prepared and sequenced using the same protocol as the earlier healthy control dataset. Within a given batch, samples were prepared together, multiplexed and sequenced on the same HiSeq lane. The source study handled its data this way. MIGEC was used to process the raw barcoded reads, and molecular identifier groups with only a single read were discarded before consensus assembly and CDR3 extraction. VDJtools was used for post-analysis of the clonotype tables, with diversity normalized by down-sampling every dataset to the smallest sample size. Repertoire overlap clustering matched CDR3 amino acid but not nucleotide sequences to correct batch-related cross-sample contamination. TCRdb ran its own pipeline on the public reads, namely fastp trimming at Q25 and MiXCR clone calling, and kept in-frame beta chains. A single entry per CDR3 protein holds the most common genes and DNA from its merged rows. TCRdb, not the original authors, processed these V and J calls. This sample holds approximately 660,000 distinct CDR3 sequences; 59% were observed only once. The ten largest make up about 11% of the sample.

The data belong to a study of post-analysis software for immune sequencing data (dated by TCRdb to 2013 to 2016). Regarding the study in general: The recorded disease courses included relapsing-remitting, secondary progressive and progressive-relapsing multiple sclerosis, and some patients had no subtype annotation. A subset of samples was prepared in parallel using single-end sample barcoding, then pooled and co-amplified after Illumina adapter ligation. Patient repertoires were compared against around twelve previously published healthy control repertoires from donors aged about 6 to 28 years.

CDR1 ENHRY and CDR2 SYGVKD were looked up in the germline V gene. The CDR3, from cysteine to phenylalanine, totals 13 residues. Only the CDR3 DNA stays, 39 bases, in frame from base 1. A distance of 11 bases separates the germline ends of V and J, which lose 8 bases and 0 bases respectively. What the work shows at the level of the full study, not this receptor alone: Compared with controls, multiple sclerosis patients had significantly lower normalized Chao1 diversity, a finding suggesting substantial peripheral T-cell clonal expansion. The control group was slightly older than the multiple sclerosis patient group. Patients showed significantly higher frequencies than controls for a few TRBV segments, among them TRBV5-6, TRBV5-1 and TRBV20-1. Strong co-clustering of samples prepared in the same batch was shown by direct clustering with F measure, prompting a batch-effect correction.

To demonstrate the VDJtools post-analysis software, TCR beta repertoires were profiled from the peripheral blood of about 13 young patients with multiple sclerosis. Multiple sclerosis patients were children and adolescents aged roughly 6 to 17 years. The clonotype was recovered from a girl between 2 and 10 years old with multiple sclerosis. Sequenced input: blood. The rearrangement joined TRBV10-3 to TRBJ2-7, with the D gene possibly TRBD1 or TRBD2, each one fitting 5 bases. The CDR3 here reads CAIADGTSYEQYF. The bases are TGTGCCATCGCTGACGGGACCTCCTACGAGCAGTACTTC.